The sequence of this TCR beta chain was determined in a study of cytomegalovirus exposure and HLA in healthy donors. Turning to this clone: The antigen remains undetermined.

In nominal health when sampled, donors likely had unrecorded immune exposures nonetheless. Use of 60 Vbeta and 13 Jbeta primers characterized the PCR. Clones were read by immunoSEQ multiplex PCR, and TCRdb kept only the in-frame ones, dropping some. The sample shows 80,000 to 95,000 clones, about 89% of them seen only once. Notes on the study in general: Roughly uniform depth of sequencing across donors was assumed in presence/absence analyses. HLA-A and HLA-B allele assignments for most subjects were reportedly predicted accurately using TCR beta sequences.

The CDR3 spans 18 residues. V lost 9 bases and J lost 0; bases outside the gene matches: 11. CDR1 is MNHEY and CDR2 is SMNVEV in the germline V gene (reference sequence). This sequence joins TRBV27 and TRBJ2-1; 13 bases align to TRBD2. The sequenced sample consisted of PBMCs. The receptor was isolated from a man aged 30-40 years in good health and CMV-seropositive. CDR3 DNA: TGTGCCAGTCGTAGGGGACTAGCGGGAACCAGCTCCTACAATGAGCAGTTCTTC. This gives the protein CASRRGLAGTSSYNEQFF.